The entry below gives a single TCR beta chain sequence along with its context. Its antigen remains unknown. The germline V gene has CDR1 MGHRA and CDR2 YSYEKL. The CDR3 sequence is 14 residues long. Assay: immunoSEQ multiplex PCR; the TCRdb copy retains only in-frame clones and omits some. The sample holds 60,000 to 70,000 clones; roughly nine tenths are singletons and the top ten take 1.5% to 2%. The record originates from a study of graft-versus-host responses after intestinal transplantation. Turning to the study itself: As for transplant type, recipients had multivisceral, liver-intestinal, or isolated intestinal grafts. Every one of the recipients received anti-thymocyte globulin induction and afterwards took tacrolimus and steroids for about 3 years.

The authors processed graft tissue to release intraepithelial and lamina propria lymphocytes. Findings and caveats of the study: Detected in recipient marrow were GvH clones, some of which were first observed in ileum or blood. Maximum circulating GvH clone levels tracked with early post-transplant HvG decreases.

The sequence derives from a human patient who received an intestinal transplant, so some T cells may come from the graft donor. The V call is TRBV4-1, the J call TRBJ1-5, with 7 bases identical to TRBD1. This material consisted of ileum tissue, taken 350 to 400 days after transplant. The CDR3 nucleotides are TGCGCATCCGGGACAGAAAATAGCAATCAGCCCCAGCATTTT. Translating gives CASGTENSNQPQHF.